The rows below give T cell receptor beta chains drawn from one sample of a study of cytomegalovirus exposure and HLA in healthy donors. Profiled with immunoSEQ multiplex PCR; TCRdb holds only in-frame clones, not every one. The sample yields about 240,000 clones, about 88% seen once. The sequencing input was PBMCs. The receptors come from a girl aged 2-9 years in good health and CMV-seronegative. Each CDR3 is given with its conserved first and last residue. The D gene is left open where the match is weak. A row's size may be missing; if present it is once, few, many or a size class.

TRBJ1-6,NA,TRBD1,TRBV5-1,TGCGCCAGCAGCTTGGACAGGGGAGGATCACCCCTCCACTTT,CASSLDRGGSPLHF
TRBJ2-6,NA,NA,TRBV7-3,TGTGCCAGCAGCTTCCGGACAGCTGGGGCCAACGTCCTGACTTTC,CASSFRTAGANVLTF
TRBJ2-5,NA,TRBD2,TRBV19,TGTGCCAGTACCCAGAGGACTAGCGGGAGGTATCAAGAGACCCAGTACTTC,CASTQRTSGRYQETQYF
TRBJ1-1,few,NA,TRBV6-1,TGTGCCAGCTCCAACTACCGTGAAGCTTTCTTT,CASSNYREAFF
TRBJ2-2,once,TRBD2,TRBV18,TGTGCCAGCTCACCATCGGGGCTAGCGGGGAACACCGGGGAGCTGTTTTTT,CASSPSGLAGNTGELFF
TRBJ1-5,NA,NA,TRBV29-1,TGCAGCGCTCTGGGGGGGAAGGATCAGCCCCAGCATTTT,CSALGGKDQPQHF
TRBJ2-7,NA,TRBD1,TRBV5-1,TGCGCCAGCAGCTTGGATAGGACAGGGTTCGCCTACGAGCAGTACTTC,CASSLDRTGFAYEQYF
TRBJ2-7,NA,TRBD2,TRBV19,TGTGCCAGTAGTACCGCAACGGGGGGAAGAGGTTACGAGCAGTACTTC,CASSTATGGRGYEQYF
TRBJ1-5,NA,NA,TRBV19,TGTGCCAGTAGTATAACTTTAGCGCGCAGTCGCAATCAGCCCCAGCATTTT,CASSITLARSRNQPQHF
TRBJ2-4,NA,NA,TRBV5-1,TGCGCCAGCAGCACCGGGACACCGTTTGCCAAAAACATTCAGTACTTC,CASSTGTPFAKNIQYF
TRBJ2-5,NA,NA,TRBV6-6,TGTGCCAGCAGTTACTCGTCGAGCCCCCAAGAGACCCAGTACTTC,CASSYSSSPQETQYF
TRBJ2-3,NA,NA,TRBV11-3,TGTGCCAGCAGCTTAACTCTCGGAGATACGCAGTATTTT,CASSLTLGDTQYF
TRBJ2-2,once,NA,TRBV11-1,TGTGCCAGCAGCTTTCCGGAGGGCCGGGGCACCGGGGAGCTGTTTTTT,CASSFPEGRGTGELFF
TRBJ1-1,NA,NA,TRBV10-3,TGTGCCATCAGTGTAATGTCGGGGACTGAAGCTTTCTTT,CAISVMSGTEAFF
TRBJ1-2,NA,TRBD1,TRBV4-1,TGCGCCAGCAGCGGGACAGAACTTTTTGGCTATGGCTACACCTTC,CASSGTELFGYGYTF